This T cell receptor beta chain was sequenced in a study of neurological immune-mediated disorders. Time point: longitudinal time-point 1 (baseline). Losses at the gene ends were 5 bases for V and 4 bases for J; bases not matched to a gene: 3. This CDR3 comprises 15 residues. Germline loops: CDR1 SGHRS, CDR2 YFSETQ. This clonotype has ten or more counts. One entry per CDR3 protein results from TCRdb running MiXCR on the 5' RACE reads. The table has about 40,000 distinct CDR3 sequences, about 3.3% seen once. The TCR originated in a woman aged 55-70 years with multiple sclerosis. The V gene is TRBV5-1, the J gene TRBJ2-1, with 13 bases fitting TRBD2. Sequences were obtained from PBMCs. The CDR3 region has the DNA TGCGCCAGCAGTTGGACTAGCGGGGGATACAATGAGCAGTTCTTC. This sequence encodes CASSWTSGGYNEQFF.